A single sample gave rise to the 10 T cell receptor beta chains below, sequenced in a study of blood T cell repertoires in COVID-19. Sequencing was performed with immunoSEQ multiplex PCR; in TCRdb, only in-frame clones are kept and a portion is missing. The top ten clones hold roughly 6.3% of a sample with around 200,000 clones, less than 85% of them seen once. Material for sequencing was peripheral blood. The receptors stem from a human donor in a cohort sampled during active COVID-19.

V gene TRBV2 combines with J gene TRBJ1-2; D might be TRBD1 (5 bases). The ends were cut back, 7 bases at V and 2 bases at J, with 14 bases in the middle. The CDR3 contains 14 residues. Germline lookup yields CDR1 SNHLY and CDR2 FYNNEI. CDR3 DNA: TGTGCCAGCAATTCCGCAGGGCCCAACTATGGCTACACCTTC. Residues: CASNSAGPNYGYTF.

The rearrangement links TRBV3-1 (or the pseudogene TRBV3-2) to TRBJ2-5, with a tentative D call TRBD2 (6 bases). The CDR3 consists of 13 residues. The germline V gene encodes CDR1 LGHDT and CDR2 YNNKEL (reference sequence). Between the trimmed V and J ends, which lost 8 bases and 7 bases, there was a span of 17 bases. CDR3: CASALGGVWTQYF. The CDR3 bases are TGTGCCAGCGCCCTAGGAGGGGTGTGGACCCAGTACTTC.

The chain is built from TRBV28 and TRBJ1-4; 9 nucleotides align to TRBD1. Germline CDR1 is MDHEN and CDR2 is SYDVKM. The V gene end was trimmed by 5 bases and the J gene end by 7 bases; junction bases not matched to a gene: 11. This CDR3 contains 16 residues. The CDR3 nucleotides read TGTGCCAGCAGTCTCGCCGCGGACAGGGGTGGTGAAAAACTGTTTTTT. Translating it yields CASSLAADRGGEKLFF.

The chain combines TRBV13 with TRBJ2-7, with TRBD1 matching over 9 bases. J was trimmed by 0 bases and V by 6 bases; bases with no gene match: 12. The CDR3 has 17 amino acids. Germline V gene lookup returns CDR1 PRHDT and CDR2 FYEKMQ (reference sequence). DNA of the CDR3: TGTGCCAGCAGTCTCCGGACAGGGGCCCCGAGCTCCTACGAGCAGTACTTC. Translating gives CASSLRTGAPSSYEQYF.

This clone is a singleton in its sample. This sequence joins TRBV5-4 and TRBJ1-2, with TRBD1 matching over 7 bases. The germline V gene has CDR1 SGHNT and CDR2 YYREEE (reference sequence). The CDR3 totals 13 residues. The ends lost 4 bases at V and 7 bases at J; junction bases unmatched: 7. This chain's CDR3 is CASSPGRGPGYTF. DNA of the CDR3: TGTGCCAGCAGCCCCGGGAGGGGGCCTGGCTACACCTTC.

The J gene is TRBJ2-1, the V gene TRBV9; 9 bases map to TRBD2. The junction had 5 bases not matched to a gene; V was cut back by 4 bases and J by 3 bases. The germline V gene encodes CDR1 SGDLS and CDR2 YYNGEE. The CDR3 contains 15 residues. The CDR3 sequence is CASSSGLASYNEQFF. The CDR3 DNA reads as TGTGCCAGCAGCTCAGGACTAGCGAGCTACAATGAGCAGTTCTTC. The full variable domain, with the rest looked up from reference TRBV9 and TRBJ2-1, is DSGVTQTPKHLITATGQRVTLRCSPRSGDLSVYWYQQSLDQGLQFLIQYYNGEERAKGNILERFSAQQFPDLHSELNLSSLELGDSALYFCASSSGLASYNEQFFGPGTRLTVL.

This clone was seen just once. The genes are TRBV7-9 and TRBJ2-5, with a tentative D call TRBD2 (5 bases). Germline V CDR1 and CDR2: SEHNR, FQNEAQ (reference sequence). Trimming stripped 9 bases from V and 4 bases from J, with 27 bases between. The CDR3 extends over 17 amino acids. The CDR3 protein is CASAGSDRPLPRETQYF. The CDR3 DNA sequence: TGTGCCAGTGCGGGTTCGGATAGACCCCTTCCAAGAGAGACCCAGTACTTC. Drawing the rest from reference TRBV7-9 and TRBJ2-5, the complete variable domain is DTGVSQNPRHKITKRGQNVTFRCDPISEHNRLYWYRQTLGQGPEFLTYFQNEAQLEKSRLLSDRFSAERPKGSFSTLEIQRTEQGDSAMYLCASAGSDRPLPRETQYFGPGTRLLVL.

This chain connects TRBV30 to TRBJ2-3; 11 nucleotides agree with TRBD2. Germline-derived CDR1 and CDR2 are GTSNPN and SVGIG (reference sequence). The J segment lost 5 bases and the V segment lost 0 bases, leaving 16 bases of the junction unmatched. The CDR3 has 19 residues. The CDR3 region is CAWSVFSGGARGREDTQYF. The CDR3 DNA reads as TGTGCCTGGAGTGTTTTTAGCGGGGGGGCCCGGGGCCGTGAAGATACGCAGTATTTT.

This chain connects TRBV3-1 (or the pseudogene TRBV3-2) to TRBJ1-4; 7 bases map to TRBD1. CDR3 length equals 15 residues. Per the germline V gene, CDR1 is LGHDT and CDR2 is YNNKEL (reference sequence). J was trimmed by 4 bases and V by 3 bases; bases with no gene match: 5. CDR3 DNA: TGTGCCAGCAGCCAGATACAGGGGAATAATGAAAAACTGTTTTTT. It specifies CASSQIQGNNEKLFF.

This clone was seen once. This rearrangement joins TRBV2 to TRBJ1-2; D possibly corresponds to TRBD1 (5 bases). This CDR3 is built from 15 residues. CDR1 is SNHLY, CDR2 FYNNEI, per germline. Deletions cut 2 bases from V and 4 bases from J, with 14 bases between. CDR3 nucleotide sequence: TGTGCCAGCAGTGAATCGGGGGGTGCCGGCTATGGCTACACCTTC. It specifies CASSESGGAGYGYTF.